The next 28 T cell receptor beta chains were all read from a single sample in a study of OX40 agonist ivuxolimab in advanced cancers. The protocol was immunoSEQ multiplex PCR, while the TCRdb copy is restricted to in-frame clones and leaves out a portion. This repertoire shows roughly 89,000 clones, 75% to 90% found once; its top ten account for around 7%. Sequenced here: CD4+ or CD8+ T cells sorted from blood, sampled in a trial of the OX40 agonist ivuxolimab. These TCRs come from an adult with an advanced solid tumor such as melanoma, head and neck, liver or kidney cancer.

The V gene is TRBV28, the J gene TRBJ2-5; 13 bases align to TRBD2. The DNA end favors TRBJ2-7, so the J call may be wrong. Germline V CDR1 and CDR2: MDHEN, SYDVKM. This CDR3 has 16 residues. The CDR3 loop reads CASSSPGLAGSYEQYF. As DNA, the CDR3 is TGTGCCAGCAGTTCCCCGGGACTAGCGGGATCCTACGAGCAGTACTTC.

This clone was seen a single time. This chain connects TRBV11-2 to TRBJ1-1; D ambiguous. V was shortened by 2 bases and J by 0 bases, with 4 bases between the two germline ends. CDR1 and CDR2 (germline): SGHAT, FQNNGV. The CDR3 is 13 amino acids. CDR3 loop: CASSLKLNTEAFF. CDR3 sequence (DNA): TGTGCCAGCAGCTTAAAGCTGAACACTGAAGCTTTCTTT.

The table lists this clone with a few counts. The rearrangement uses TRBV6-4 and TRBJ2-2, with TRBD1 matching over 11 bases. Trimming at V came to 9 bases and at J to 5 bases, leaving 5 bases not matched to a gene. The CDR3 runs 14 residues. Germline V gene data show CDR1 as MRHNA and CDR2 as SNTAGT. CDR3 protein: CASRTGGETGELFF. The CDR3 region has the DNA TGTGCCAGTCGGACAGGGGGCGAGACCGGGGAGCTGTTTTTT.

On this clone: The junction differs from germline at one of its ends, possibly a read error. V gene TRBV7-7 combines with J gene TRBJ2-2, with 9 positions matching TRBD1. The germline V gene has CDR1 SSHAT and CDR2 FNYEAQ (reference sequence). CDR3 length equals 14 residues. CDR3 in DNA: TGTGCTAGCAGCTTAGGGACAGGGATCGGGGAGCTGTTTTTT. Its protein is CASSLGTGIGELFF.

This clone turned up a few times. J is TRBJ2-7 and V is TRBV25-1; TRBD1 or TRBD2 may be the D gene (5 bases each). Germline CDR1 reads MGHDK; CDR2 reads SYGVNS. CDR3 length equals 14 residues. Trimming pared 1 base from V and 3 bases from J, leaving 10 bases between. CDR3 DNA: TGTGCCAGCAGTGAATGGGACGGCTTCTACGAGCAGTACTTC. It is translated as CASSEWDGFYEQYF.

This sequence joins TRBV5-4 and TRBJ1-3; D is unclear. Trimming shortened V by 0 bases and J by 3 bases, and 10 bases separated the two germline ends. The CDR3 runs 15 residues. Germline lookup yields CDR1 SGHNT and CDR2 YYREEE (reference sequence). The chain's CDR3 is CASSLGGGDGNTIYF. The DNA for the CDR3 is TGTGCCAGCAGCTTGGGGGGTGGGGATGGAAACACCATATATTTT.

This sequence joins TRBV11-2 and TRBJ2-7; possible D gene TRBD2, 5 bases. The germline V gene encodes CDR1 SGHAT and CDR2 FQNNGV. This CDR3 has 14 residues. V was shortened by 1 base and J by 2 bases, with 9 bases between the two germline ends. CDR3 DNA: TGTGCCAGCAGCTTAGGACTGGAGGCCTACGAGCAGTACTTC. Protein: CASSLGLEAYEQYF. Together with reference TRBV11-2 and TRBJ2-7, the CDR3 gives the full variable domain: EAGVAQSPRYKIIEKRQSVAFWCNPISGHATLYWYQQILGQGPKLLIQFQNNGVVDDSQLPKDRFSAERLKGVDSTLKIQPAKLEDSAVYLCASSLGLEAYEQYFGPGTRLTVT.

This clone was observed a single time. The CDR3 protein is CASSYSGGFGSPLHF. The CDR3 DNA is TGTGCCAGCAGTTACTCGGGGGGCTTTGGCTCACCCCTCCACTTT. V gene TRBV6-5 combines with J gene TRBJ1-6; D may be TRBD1 (6 bases). V lost 0 bases and J 10 bases, leaving 13 bases between the germline ends. Germline CDR1 and CDR2: MNHEY and SVGAGI. The CDR3 totals 15 residues.

The chain joins TRBV6-5 to TRBJ1-1, with D possibly TRBD1 on 5 matching bases. The germline gives CDR1 MNHEY, CDR2 SVGAGI. Trimming removed 2 bases from V and 8 bases from J, with 12 bases in between. The CDR3 runs to 13 residues. CDR3 region: CASSYAIREEAFF. The CDR3 DNA reads TGTGCCAGCAGTTACGCGATCAGGGAAGAAGCTTTCTTT.

The chain carries TRBV18 and TRBJ2-7, with no clear D. This CDR3 spans 15 amino acids. Germline V gene lookup returns CDR1 KGHSH and CDR2 LQKENI. Trimming removed 2 bases at V and 3 bases at J, with 14 bases between. The CDR3 is CASSPERNSYYEQYF. The CDR3 DNA sequence: TGTGCCAGCTCACCAGAACGGAACTCCTACTACGAGCAGTACTTC.

The CDR3 loop reads CASSPSDSHAETQYF. CDR3 coding DNA: TGTGCCAGCAGCCCCTCGGACAGCCATGCGGAGACCCAGTACTTC. The chain couples TRBV2 to TRBJ2-5; tentative D call: TRBD1 (6 bases). Deletions cut 6 bases from V and 5 bases from J, with 19 bases between. Germline CDR1 is SNHLY and CDR2 is FYNNEI. CDR3 length: 15 residues.

The chain carries TRBV7-3 and TRBJ2-6; D is ambiguous. CDR3 length: 17 residues. Per germline, CDR1 SGHTA and CDR2 FQGTGA. Trimming removed 3 bases at V and 0 bases at J, with 12 bases between. CDR3 sequence: CASSLSSLYSGANVLTF. CDR3 bases: TGTGCCAGCAGCTTGTCTTCTTTATACTCTGGGGCCAACGTCCTGACTTTC.

The CDR3 nucleotides are TGTGCCAGCAGTGAAGGCGGGACAACTAACTATGGCTACACCTTC. Translating gives CASSEGGTTNYGYTF. The chain carries TRBV6-1 and TRBJ1-2, with D possibly TRBD1 on 6 matching bases. Trimming stripped 1 base from V and 0 bases from J, with 9 bases between. In germline, CDR1 is MNHNS, CDR2 SASEGT. The CDR3 length is 15 residues.

This clone was observed a single time. The chain has TRBV19 and TRBJ2-1, with a possible D match to TRBD1 (5 bases). CDR1 is LNHDA and CDR2 is SQIVND in the germline V gene (reference sequence). The CDR3 covers 15 residues. V gave up 5 bases and J gave up 0 bases, with 11 bases separating them. CDR3 sequence (DNA): TGTGCCAGTAGTTTGACAGATAGCTCCTACAATGAGCAGTTCTTC. Residues: CASSLTDSSYNEQFF.

This sequence joins TRBV10-2 and TRBJ2-1, with 8 nucleotides matching TRBD2. This CDR3 comprises 13 residues. V lost 6 bases, J lost 2 bases, and 0 bases stayed unmatched. From germline, CDR1 is WSHSY and CDR2 SAAADI. The CDR3 sequence: CASRTSAYNEQFF. The CDR3 DNA is TGCGCCAGCAGGACTAGCGCCTACAATGAGCAGTTCTTC.

This clone was seen a single time. The rearrangement links TRBV19 to TRBJ2-5; D gene ambiguous. The CDR3 consists of 12 residues. V lost 1 base, J lost 5 bases, and 5 bases lay in between. Per germline, CDR1 LNHDA and CDR2 SQIVND (reference sequence). CDR3 sequence: CASSIGKETQYF. For the CDR3, the DNA is TGTGCCAGTAGTATAGGAAAGGAGACCCAGTACTTC. Supplemented by reference TRBV19 and TRBJ2-5, the full variable domain reads DGGITQSPKYLFRKEGQNVTLSCEQNLNHDAMYWYRQDPGQGLRLIYYSQIVNDFQKGDIAEGYSVSREKKESFPLTVTSAQKNPTAFYLCASSIGKETQYFGPGTRLLVL.

The V and J genes are TRBV6-4 and TRBJ2-1, with D possibly matching TRBD2 (5 bases). CDR3 size: 12 residues. With 6 bases removed from V and 6 bases from J, the gap between germline ends came to 9 bases. CDR1 is MRHNA, CDR2 SNTAGT, per germline. The CDR3 protein is CASSEGSNEQFF. The CDR3 bases are TGTGCCAGCAGCGAGGGTAGCAATGAGCAGTTCTTC.

Of note for this clone: Since the CDR3 does not end with the conserved phenylalanine or tryptophan, this likely comes from a read error. J is TRBJ1-2 and V is TRBV7-9; D is possibly TRBD1 (6 bases). The CDR3 runs 12 residues. Germline-derived CDR1 and CDR2 are SEHNR and FQNEAQ (reference sequence). V gave up 4 bases and J gave up 7 bases, with 10 bases separating them. The CDR3 sequence is CASSSGQLGYTL. The DNA of the CDR3 is TGTGCCAGCAGCTCTGGACAGCTTGGCTACACCCTC.

This clone was counted once. The chain couples TRBV6-1 to TRBJ2-5, with 7 bases aligning to TRBD2. This CDR3 comprises 15 residues. Germline V gene sequence: CDR1 MNHNS, CDR2 SASEGT. V shed 2 bases and J 0 bases; nucleotides not matched to a gene: 3. CDR3 residues: CASSEKGGNQETQYF. The CDR3 region has the DNA TGTGCCAGCAGTGAAAAGGGAGGGAACCAAGAGACCCAGTACTTC.

In this sample, this clone turned up once. The chain carries TRBV2 and TRBJ1-3; perhaps TRBD1 as D (6 bases). This CDR3 has 15 residues. Trimming removed 5 bases at V and 0 bases at J, with 11 bases between. Germline CDR1 and CDR2: SNHLY and FYNNEI. The CDR3 DNA reads as TGTGCCAGCAGTACCCAGGGGATCTCTGGAAACACCATATATTTT. Translating gives CASSTQGISGNTIYF.

This sequence joins TRBV6-5 and TRBJ1-1, with 7 positions matching TRBD1. Germline trimming cut 4 bases from V and 4 bases from J; bases unmatched to any gene: 6. Germline assignment: CDR1 MNHEY and CDR2 SVGAGI. The CDR3 length is 14 residues. The CDR3 here is CASSFTGDRTEAFF. The CDR3 DNA reads TGTGCCAGCAGTTTTACAGGGGATCGCACTGAAGCTTTCTTT.

The genes are TRBV7-6 and TRBJ2-5; 9 bases line up with TRBD2. The closer fit of TRBJ2-7 to the DNA end suggests the J call may be wrong. The CDR3 spans 14 residues. CDR1 is SGHVS, CDR2 FNYEAQ, per germline. CDR3 in amino acids: CASSSRAGGYEQYF. The DNA for the CDR3 is TGTGCCAGCAGCTCTCGGGCGGGAGGGTACGAGCAGTACTTC.

The J gene is TRBJ2-3, the V gene TRBV10-1, with D possibly being TRBD2 (6 bases). Trimming removed 4 bases at V and 6 bases at J, with 11 bases between. CDR3 length: 13 residues. The germline V gene encodes CDR1 WNHNN and CDR2 SYGVQD (reference sequence). In DNA, the CDR3 is TGCGCCAGCAGTGTGGGAGGCCAGGATACGCAGTATTTT. Its translation: CASSVGGQDTQYF.

CDR3 bases: TGCGCCAGCAGCTTCGAAGAGACCCAGTACTTC. This encodes CASSFEETQYF. This chain uses TRBV5-1 with TRBJ2-5; D is ambiguous. The CDR3 covers 11 residues. V lost 2 bases, J lost 3 bases, and 2 bases lay in between. Germline V gene data show CDR1 as SGHRS and CDR2 as YFSETQ.

Here the CDR3 reads CASSPRGFLQYF. In DNA form, the CDR3 reads TGTGCCAGCAGCCCCCGGGGGTTCCTCCAATATTTT. The V gene is TRBV28, the J gene TRBJ1-3; a weak D match, TRBD1 (5 bases). Per the germline V gene, CDR1 is MDHEN and CDR2 is SYDVKM. V was pared by 6 bases and J by 15 bases, with 18 bases between. The CDR3 sequence is 12 residues long.

The rearrangement links TRBV9 to TRBJ2-7; D not resolved. The CDR3 covers 13 residues. Trimming pared 3 bases from V and 3 bases from J, leaving 10 bases between. Germline loops: CDR1 SGDLS, CDR2 YYNGEE. The CDR3 nucleotides are TGTGCCAGCAGCGAAGACAAAAGCTACGAGCAGTACTTC. Residues: CASSEDKSYEQYF.

The chain uses TRBV5-5 and TRBJ2-1; 7 nucleotides agree with TRBD2. CDR1 and CDR2 (germline): SGHKS, YYEKEE (reference sequence). V dropped 0 bases and J dropped 5; count of bases not matched to a gene: 11. The CDR3 sequence is 17 residues long. The CDR3 DNA sequence: TGTGCCAGCAGCTTGGACCGGCTAGCGGCCCTTCACAATGAGCAGTTCTTC. Residues: CASSLDRLAALHNEQFF.

The chain joins TRBV19 to TRBJ2-5; D unclear. CDR3 length: 16 amino acids. V gave up 4 bases and J gave up 4 bases, with 19 bases separating them. Germline assignment: CDR1 LNHDA and CDR2 SQIVND (reference sequence). This CDR3 reads CASSNAGQLSGETQYF. The CDR3 DNA is TGTGCCAGTAGTAACGCCGGGCAGCTTTCGGGAGAGACCCAGTACTTC.